This T cell receptor (beta chain) was identified in a study of shared clonotypes between healthy human individuals. The assay was immunoSEQ multiplex PCR, and TCRdb's table has in-frame clones only and misses some. The table has 850,000 to 1,200,000 clones, about 77% seen once. The donors were all Caucasian adults (living in Nashville, Tennessee). CD45RA-negative memory and CD45RA+ naive subsets were split from the CD4+ cells. CDR1 SNHLY and CDR2 FYNNEI come from the germline V gene. Trimming pared 7 bases from V and 3 bases from J, leaving 18 bases between. The CDR3 sequence is 16 residues long. The source is a man aged 18 to 30 in good health. The sequencing sample was made of memory CD4+ T cells sorted from blood. Specified subset: CD45RA-negative fraction. The chain couples TRBV2 to TRBJ1-4; D is perhaps TRBD1 (5 bases). The DNA of the CDR3 is TGTGCCAGCATGCGTCCAGGGAAGGTTGCTAATGAAAAACTGTTTTTT. This codes for CASMRPGKVANEKLFF. Full variable domain (missing parts from reference TRBV2 and TRBJ1-4): EPEVTQTPSHQVTQMGQEVILRCVPISNHLYFYWYRQILGQKVEFLVSFYNNEISEKSEIFDDQFSVERPDGSNFTLKIRSTKLEDSAMYFCASMRPGKVANEKLFFGSGTQLSVL.